Below, 11 T cell receptor beta chains from the same sample are listed, as sequenced in a study of long-term antiretroviral therapy in people with HIV. Running of the v3.0 immunoSEQ assay took place at survey level. Only in-frame clones appear in the TCRdb table, and some are missing; sequencing was by immunoSEQ multiplex PCR. The sample has 20,000 to 25,000 clones, roughly 80% seen once. The sample in question was unsorted PBMCs, obtained 1.6 years after starting antiretroviral therapy. The source is a man between 35 and 55 years old with HIV.

This clone has a single count. This chain uses TRBV5-6 with TRBJ2-7; 8 bases fit TRBD1. The germline V gene has CDR1 SGHDT and CDR2 YYEEEE. V dropped 2 bases and J dropped 6; count of bases not matched to a gene: 4. The length of the CDR3 is 13 residues. The CDR3 protein is CASSLGQGGEQYF. In DNA form, the CDR3 reads TGTGCCAGCAGCTTAGGACAGGGAGGCGAGCAGTACTTC.

The chain uses TRBV10-1 and TRBJ2-1; 7 nucleotides align to TRBD1. The CDR3 covers 13 residues. Germline lookup yields CDR1 WNHNN and CDR2 SYGVQD (reference sequence). The V gene end was trimmed by 4 bases and the J gene end by 7 bases; junction bases not matched to a gene: 4. The CDR3: CASSVGGQNEQFF. In DNA form, the CDR3 reads TGCGCCAGCAGTGTAGGGGGCCAGAATGAGCAGTTCTTC.

The rearrangement joins TRBV4-2 to TRBJ2-2, with a possible D match to TRBD2 (6 bases). Trimming shortened V by 1 base and J by 0 bases, and 9 bases separated the two germline ends. CDR1 and CDR2 from the germline V gene are LGHNA and YNFKEQ. The length of the CDR3 is 16 residues. CDR3 protein: CASSQAASANTGELFF. As DNA, the CDR3 is TGTGCCAGCAGCCAAGCGGCTAGCGCGAACACCGGGGAGCTGTTTTTT.

Only one count was recorded for this clone. This chain links TRBV10-3 with TRBJ2-5, with 9 bases identical to TRBD1. Germline V gene lookup returns CDR1 ENHRY and CDR2 SYGVKD. The trim removed 6 bases at V and 4 bases at J, leaving 3 bases unmatched. CDR3 length: 13 residues. In DNA, the CDR3 is TGTGCCATCAGGGGACAGGGTTCAGAGACCCAGTACTTC. This codes for CAIRGQGSETQYF.

V and J are TRBV5-1 and TRBJ2-7; a weak D match, TRBD1 (7 bases). The germline gives CDR1 SGHRS, CDR2 YFSETQ. Trimming shortened V by 0 bases and J by 2 bases, and 15 bases separated the two germline ends. The CDR3 sequence is 16 residues long. The CDR3 is CASSLGGGGAPYEQYF. The CDR3, as DNA: TGCGCCAGCAGCTTGGGAGGAGGGGGCGCACCCTACGAGCAGTACTTC. The full variable domain, rest sourced from reference TRBV5-1 and TRBJ2-7, is KAGVTQTPRYLIKTRGQQVTLSCSPISGHRSVSWYQQTPGQGLQFLFEYFSETQRNKGNFPGRFSGRQFSNSRSEMNVSTLELGDSALYLCASSLGGGGAPYEQYFGPGTRLTVT.

DNA of the CDR3: TGTGCCAGCAGCTTGCGGGTCTCGGGCACAGATACGCAGTATTTT. Translating it yields CASSLRVSGTDTQYF. The chain uses TRBV5-8 and TRBJ2-3; no firm D call. CDR1 is SGHTS and CDR2 is YDEGEE in the germline V gene. This CDR3 has 15 residues. V lost 1 base, J lost 1 base, and 10 bases lay in between. Complete variable domain (other parts from reference TRBV5-8 and TRBJ2-3): EAGVTQSPTHLIKTRGQQATLRCSPISGHTSVYWYQQALGLGLQFLLWYDEGEERNRGNFPPRFSGRQFPNYSSELNVNALELEDSALYLCASSLRVSGTDTQYFGPGTRLTVL.

The chain links TRBV28 to TRBJ1-6, with TRBD1 identical over 7 bases. The V gene's germline CDR1 is MDHEN and CDR2 SYDVKM. J gave up 2 bases and V 3 bases, and 10 bases lay outside the gene matches. The CDR3 consists of 18 residues. The CDR3 loop reads CASSFLTGEATYNSPLHF. The DNA of the CDR3 is TGTGCCAGCAGTTTCCTTACAGGGGAAGCAACCTATAATTCACCCCTCCACTTT.

The rearrangement links TRBV7-9 to TRBJ1-3, with unresolved D. Deletions cut 4 bases from V and 2 bases from J, with 15 bases between. The CDR3 has 16 amino acids. Germline CDR1 reads SEHNR; CDR2 reads FQNEAQ (reference sequence). CDR3 sequence reads: CASSSTHLGAGNTIYF. The CDR3 region has the DNA TGTGCCAGCAGCTCCACACACCTAGGAGCTGGAAACACCATATATTTT.

The chain recombines TRBV29-1 with TRBJ1-1; maybe TRBD1 (6 bases). Germline V gene lookup returns CDR1 SQVTM and CDR2 ANQGSEA. The CDR3 has 13 amino acids. The V end was cut by 6 bases, the J end by 1 base, with 12 bases between. The CDR3 DNA follows: TGCAGCGTCGCACAGGGTCCGAACACTGAAGCTTTCTTT. This encodes CSVAQGPNTEAFF.

This sequence joins TRBV25-1 and TRBJ2-5, with a weak D call TRBD2 (6 bases). This CDR3 comprises 14 residues. Germline V gene data show CDR1 as MGHDK and CDR2 as SYGVNS. The germline V and J ends were trimmed by 10 bases and 4 bases, with 19 bases remaining between them. The DNA for the CDR3 is TGTGCCACCGGTTCCGACGGGGGTGGAGAGACCCAGTACTTC. Amino acids: CATGSDGGGETQYF.

CDR3 nucleotides: TGTGCCAGCAGTTACTTCGCAGGGGGCCTTGGCTACACCTTC. It translates to CASSYFAGGLGYTF. The chain is built from TRBV6-5 and TRBJ1-2; TRBD1 agrees at 8 bases. The V and J ends lost 1 base and 7 bases, in that order; junction bases with no gene match: 5. Germline CDR1 and CDR2: MNHEY and SVGAGI. The CDR3 sequence is 14 residues long.